The clone carrying this TCR beta chain appeared many times. Germline V gene sequence: CDR1 SQVTM, CDR2 ANQGSEA. The CDR3 consists of 14 residues. Deletions cut 5 bases from V and 0 bases from J, with 10 bases between. This sample is part of a study of T-cell reconstitution after alpha-beta-depleted transplantation in children. Construction of the TCRbeta library involved unique molecular identifiers. In TCRdb, the PCR reads were re-called with MiXCR into one record per CDR3 protein. In the table there are approximately 590,000 distinct CDR3 sequences, 8% to 11% of which are singletons. The clonotype was recovered from a human donor who donated a stem cell graft to a child with acute myeloid leukemia. Source: PBMCs from the stem cell graft donor, taken from the stem cell graft. This sequence joins TRBV29-1 and TRBJ2-2, with D perhaps TRBD1 (5 bases). Here the CDR3 DNA reads TGCAGCGTTTTACAGGCGCCGAACACCGGGGAGCTGTTTTTT. Amino acids: CSVLQAPNTGELFF.